The rows below give T cell receptor beta chains drawn from one sample of a study of Ad26.COV2.S vaccination and SARS-CoV-2 variants. Sequenced by immunoSEQ multiplex PCR; TCRdb stores in-frame clones only, minus some. Of 450,000 to 550,000 clones detected, 89% appear once; the ten largest clones hold just over 2.5%. This material consisted of peripheral blood, taken in a trial of Ad26.COV2.S vaccine versus placebo. These receptors were obtained from a person aged 18-60 years who received the Ad26.COV2.S COVID-19 vaccine or a placebo. Each CDR3 is given with its conserved first and last residue. A D gene is named only where the DNA matches it firmly. The listing skips clone size in some rows; elsewhere it reads once, few, many or a size class.

>NA|TRBV28|NA|TRBJ1-2
CASSPTPDYGYTF
TGTGCCAGCAGCCCGACCCCGGACTATGGCTACACCTTC
>NA|TRBV4-3|NA|TRBJ1-3
CASSQDYGGPSGNTIYF
TGCGCCAGCAGCCAAGATTACGGGGGCCCCTCTGGAAACACCATATATTTT
>NA|TRBV7-3|TRBD1|TRBJ2-2
CASSSLGQGMGELFF
TGTGCCAGCAGCTCACTGGGACAGGGTATGGGGGAGCTGTTTTTT
>NA|TRBV18|NA|TRBJ2-1
CASSPSGALGNEQFF
TGTGCCAGCTCCCCCTCAGGGGCCCTTGGGAATGAGCAGTTCTTC
>NA|TRBV19|NA|TRBJ2-1
CASSLDGNSYNEQFF
TGTGCCAGTAGTCTGGATGGGAATTCCTACAATGAGCAGTTCTTC
>NA|TRBV20-1|NA|TRBJ2-3
CSASIMRRAGLADTQYF
TGCAGTGCTAGTATAATGCGTCGGGCAGGCCTCGCAGATACGCAGTATTTT
>NA|TRBV18|NA|TRBJ2-5
CASSPLAGGQYF
TGTGCCAGCTCACCACTGGCGGGTGGCCAGTACTTC
>once|TRBV5-1|TRBD2|TRBJ2-3
CASSLALAGGADTQYF
TGCGCCAGCAGCTTGGCCCTAGCGGGAGGTGCAGATACGCAGTATTTT
>NA|TRBV7-6|NA|TRBJ1-3
CASSLFPVASGNTIYF
TGTGCCAGCAGCTTATTCCCAGTCGCCTCTGGAAACACCATATATTTT
>NA|TRBV18|TRBD2|TRBJ2-3
CASSHIAGGGTDTQYF
TGTGCCAGCTCCCACATAGCGGGGGGCGGCACAGATACGCAGTATTTT
>NA|TRBV6-6|NA|TRBJ1-2
CASIPPGPGRGYTF
TGTGCCAGCATCCCCCCGGGGCCGGGGAGGGGCTACACCTTC
>once|TRBV4-2|NA|TRBJ1-6
CASSLNTVMGAGYNSPLHF
TGTGCCAGCAGCCTTAACACGGTGATGGGGGCTGGCTATAATTCACCCCTCCACTTT
>NA|TRBV4-3|NA|TRBJ1-2
CASSQSTRNGNYGYTF
TGCGCCAGCAGCCAGTCTACACGAAATGGTAACTATGGCTACACCTTC
>NA|TRBV5-6|NA|TRBJ1-1
CASSFSRRNTEAFF
TGTGCCAGCAGCTTCTCCCGGAGGAACACTGAAGCTTTCTTT
>NA|TRBV4-2|NA|TRBJ1-4
CASSQDVLGAYSTNEKLFF
TGTGCCAGCAGCCAAGATGTGTTGGGAGCATATTCAACTAATGAAAAACTGTTTTTT
>NA|TRBV19|NA|TRBJ1-5
CASSILDGQEPQHF
TGTGCCAGTAGTATACTGGACGGGCAGGAGCCCCAGCATTTT
>NA|TRBV4-3|NA|TRBJ1-4
CASRIMGGAGNEKLFF
TGCGCCAGCAGGATAATGGGGGGGGCAGGAAATGAAAAACTGTTTTTT
>NA|TRBV2|TRBD2|TRBJ2-7
CASSTAGEQYF
TGTGCCAGCAGTACAGCGGGGGAGCAGTACTTC
>NA|TRBV6-6|NA|TRBJ1-1
CASRSLEVNTEAFF
TGTGCCAGCAGGTCGTTGGAGGTGAACACTGAAGCTTTCTTT
>NA|TRBV5-1|NA|TRBJ2-7
CASSDQGHEQYF
TGCGCCAGCAGCGACCAGGGTCACGAGCAGTACTTC
>NA|TRBV7-9|TRBD2|TRBJ2-1
CASTLGTSGGIEQFF
TGTGCCAGCACGCTAGGGACTAGCGGGGGTATTGAGCAGTTCTTC
>NA|TRBV18|NA|TRBJ1-2
CASSPPLEGYTF
TGTGCCAGCTCGCCCCCTTTAGAGGGCTACACCTTC
>once|TRBV9|NA|TRBJ2-5
CASSATGYGQETQYF
TGTGCCAGCAGCGCCACAGGGTATGGCCAAGAGACCCAGTACTTC
>NA|TRBV4-3|TRBD2|TRBJ2-3
CASSQANLAGGPGDTQYF
TGCGCCAGCAGCCAAGCGAACCTGGCGGGAGGGCCGGGAGATACGCAGTATTTT
>NA|TRBV6-1|NA|TRBJ1-2
CASSEDLGDVYGYTF
TGTGCCAGCAGTGAAGATCTAGGGGATGTCTATGGCTACACCTTC
>NA|TRBV19|NA|TRBJ1-2
CASSIDSPPTADYGYTF
TGTGCCAGTAGTATAGATTCCCCTCCGACAGCCGACTATGGCTACACCTTC
>NA|TRBV5-6|TRBD1|TRBJ2-1
CASSLMFKGAYNEQFF
TGTGCCAGCAGCTTGATGTTCAAGGGGGCTTACAATGAGCAGTTCTTC
>NA|TRBV4-2|TRBD1|TRBJ1-4
CASSQQDRAGEKLFF
TGTGCCAGCAGCCAGCAGGACAGGGCTGGGGAAAAACTGTTTTTT
>NA|TRBV7-2|TRBD1|TRBJ2-7
CASSPTTGVPYEQYF
TGTGCCAGCAGCCCCACGACAGGGGTGCCCTACGAGCAGTACTTC